This T cell receptor beta chain was captured in a study of cytomegalovirus exposure and HLA in healthy donors. Study details: One earlier analysis, a look at about 179 million T cells, found some 100 million unique TCR beta sequences.

Study findings and constraints: Earlier findings revealed that most TCR beta V segments proved productive either about 87% or about 30% of the time. Later work found that TCR association rates differed between HLA loci; DRB1 had the most and HLA-C the fewest. Near-uniform donor sequencing depth was presumed by presence/absence analyses.

PCR used 60 Vbeta primers and 13 Jbeta primers. Measured with immunoSEQ multiplex PCR; TCRdb has only the in-frame clones, and not every one. The sample data list more than 90,000 clones. CDR1 and CDR2 (germline): SGHTA, FQGNSA. V lost 4 bases and J lost 1; bases outside the gene matches: 10. The length of the CDR3 is 17 residues. Worth noting for this clone: The antigen remains undetermined.

The genes are TRBV7-2 and TRBJ2-3; 8 bases align to TRBD1. The sample comprised PBMCs. The sequence was obtained from a man aged 25-45 years in good health and CMV-seronegative. The CDR3 bases are TGTGCCAGCAGCTCATTACCACAGGGGGAAGGCACAGATACGCAGTATTTT. It specifies CASSSLPQGEGTDTQYF. Based on the CDR3 plus reference TRBV7-2 and TRBJ2-3, the full variable domain is GAGVSQSPSNKVTEKGKDVELRCDPISGHTALYWYRQSLGQGLEFLIYFQGNSAPDKSGLPSDRFSAERTGGSVSTLTIQRTQQEDSAVYLCASSSLPQGEGTDTQYFGPGTRLTVL.